One and the same sample provided the 15 T cell receptor beta chains below, sequenced in a study of Ad26.COV2.S vaccination and SARS-CoV-2 variants. Sequencing was performed with immunoSEQ multiplex PCR; in TCRdb, only in-frame clones are kept and a portion is missing. Here the sample spans about 280,000 clones, approximately 87% being singletons. Indicated treatment: around 19 received Ad26.COV2.S at low or high dose, single or two shots; 5 received placebo; per-sample allocation not given. Sampling was done on day 63 after the first vaccine or placebo injection. The sample here was peripheral blood, taken in a trial of Ad26.COV2.S vaccine versus placebo. These TCRs come from a person between 18 and 65 years old who received the Ad26.COV2.S COVID-19 vaccine or a placebo.

The chain has TRBV10-3 and TRBJ1-5, with D possibly matching TRBD1 (6 bases). Germline CDR1 ENHRY, CDR2 SYGVKD. The V and J ends lost 3 bases and 4 bases respectively, with 13 bases between them. This CDR3 has 15 amino acids. The CDR3 DNA reads as TGTGCCATCAGTGATCGGCCACAGGGAAATCAGCCCCAGCATTTT. The encoded protein is CAISDRPQGNQPQHF.

The V call is TRBV11-2, the J call TRBJ1-2; D is perhaps TRBD1 (5 bases). Trimming pared 4 bases from V and 2 bases from J, leaving 11 bases between. The V gene's germline CDR1 is SGHAT and CDR2 FQNNGV. The CDR3 runs to 14 residues. DNA for the CDR3: TGTGCCAGCAGCTCCCGAGGGGTAAACTATGGCTACACCTTC. It translates to CASSSRGVNYGYTF.

This clone occurred once. This chain joins TRBV5-1 and TRBJ1-4; no reliable D call. CDR1 and CDR2 from the germline V gene are SGHRS and YFSETQ. Trimming cost V 4 bases and J 0 bases, with 13 bases left between them. This CDR3 region has 16 residues. This CDR3 is CASSARILTTNEKLFF. The DNA of the CDR3 is TGCGCCAGCAGCGCACGGATTCTGACAACTAATGAAAAACTGTTTTTT.

The genes are TRBV7-2 and TRBJ1-4; D call uncertain. Germline CDR1 and CDR2: SGHTA and FQGNSA. The V and J ends lost 4 bases and 0 bases respectively, with 12 bases between them. The CDR3 contains 16 residues. CDR3 DNA: TGTGCCAGCAGCTCGCCGGGAGCAACAACTAATGAAAAACTGTTTTTT. Residues: CASSSPGATTNEKLFF.

The chain couples TRBV5-6 to TRBJ2-1; no reliable D call. Trimming cost V 1 base and J 16 bases, with 24 bases left between them. CDR3 length equals 15 residues. The germline V gene has CDR1 SGHDT and CDR2 YYEEEE. CDR3: CASSLFAKSRVMGFF. The CDR3 DNA follows: TGTGCCAGCAGCTTGTTTGCTAAAAGTAGGGTGATGGGATTCTTC.

This sequence joins TRBV11-2 and TRBJ1-3; D may be TRBD1 (5 bases). This CDR3 is 16 amino acids long. V shed 4 bases and J shed 0 bases, with 13 bases lying between them. The germline CDR1 and CDR2 sequences are SGHAT and FQNNGV. CDR3: CASSSQGTSSGNTIYF. The DNA for the CDR3 is TGTGCCAGCAGCTCCCAAGGGACTAGCTCTGGAAACACCATATATTTT.

This chain connects TRBV11-2 to TRBJ2-7; no reliable D call. Germline CDR1 SGHAT, CDR2 FQNNGV. Trimming left V 0 bases short and J 2 bases short, with 11 bases between. This CDR3 contains 15 residues. CDR3 protein: CASSLDMAGAYEQYF. As DNA, the CDR3 is TGTGCCAGCAGCTTAGATATGGCAGGAGCCTACGAGCAGTACTTC. Full variable domain (remainder filled in from reference TRBV11-2 and TRBJ2-7): EAGVAQSPRYKIIEKRQSVAFWCNPISGHATLYWYQQILGQGPKLLIQFQNNGVVDDSQLPKDRFSAERLKGVDSTLKIQPAKLEDSAVYLCASSLDMAGAYEQYFGPGTRLTVT.

A word on this clone: At the DNA level, this CDR3 is encoded by other sequences in the same sample as well. The chain carries TRBV12-3 or TRBV12-4 and TRBJ1-5; D gene unclear. The V end was cut by 6 bases, the J end by 1 base, with 1 base between. The CDR3 has 11 amino acids. The CDR3 DNA is TGTGCCAGCAGCAGCAATCAGCCCCAGCATTTT. It codes for CASSSNQPQHF.

The rearrangement joins TRBV15 to TRBJ1-2; the D is unclear. V was pared by 0 bases and J by 8 bases, with 13 bases between. Germline V gene data show CDR1 as LNHNV and CDR2 as YYDKDF (reference sequence). The length of the CDR3 is 14 residues. CDR3 bases: TGTGCCACCAGCAGAGATCCGGGTACGGGCGGCTACACCTTC. Amino acid sequence: CATSRDPGTGGYTF.

This clone was counted once. The rearrangement joins TRBV7-6 to TRBJ1-2; 12 nucleotides line up with TRBD1. The CDR3 totals 18 residues. The trim removed 5 bases at V and 5 bases at J, leaving 15 bases unmatched. In germline, CDR1 is SGHVS, CDR2 FNYEAQ. The DNA of the CDR3 is TGTGCCAGCAGCAGGGACAGGGGGCAGGGTGTAGGTCGGTATGGCTACACCTTC. Translation gives CASSRDRGQGVGRYGYTF. The full variable domain, rest sourced from reference TRBV7-6 and TRBJ1-2, is GAGVSQSPRYKVTKRGQDVALRCDPISGHVSLYWYRQALGQGPEFLTYFNYEAQQDKSGLPNDRFSAERPEGSISTLTIQRTEQRDSAMYRCASSRDRGQGVGRYGYTFGSGTRLTVV.

V gene TRBV5-6 combines with J gene TRBJ2-5; TRBD2 aligns across 8 bases. The CDR3 contains 14 residues. Germline CDR1 SGHDT, CDR2 YYEEEE. Trimming cost V 5 bases and J 0 bases; bases outside gene matches: 3. The CDR3 region has the DNA TGTGCCAGCAGTGAGCGGGGGTACCAAGAGACCCAGTACTTC. Translation gives CASSERGYQETQYF.

The rearrangement links TRBV7-9 to TRBJ2-5; D not resolved. The CDR3 contains 15 residues. Trimming left V 3 bases short and J 5 bases short, with 16 bases between. Germline-derived CDR1 and CDR2 are SEHNR and FQNEAQ (reference sequence). The CDR3 loop is CASSLWEGIGETQYF. CDR3 bases: TGTGCCAGCAGCTTGTGGGAAGGGATAGGGGAGACCCAGTACTTC.

This clone was observed once. The V and J genes are TRBV7-2 and TRBJ2-7; the D gene is possibly TRBD1 (6 bases). V was shortened by 5 bases and J by 0 bases, with 17 bases between the two germline ends. Germline CDR1 is SGHTA and CDR2 is FQGNSA. This CDR3 comprises 16 residues. CDR3 in amino acids: CASSLITGSFSYEQYF. CDR3 bases: TGTGCCAGCAGCCTGATTACAGGGAGTTTCTCCTACGAGCAGTACTTC.

The chain carries TRBV6-6 and TRBJ2-7; D is perhaps TRBD1 (6 bases). The CDR3 has 14 amino acids. The germline gives CDR1 MNHNY, CDR2 SVGAGI (reference sequence). Trimming removed 5 bases at V and 4 bases at J, with 15 bases between. The CDR3 DNA reads TGTGCCAGCAGTCAATCCGGGACATTGTACGAGCAGTACTTC. Translated, it gives CASSQSGTLYEQYF.

The chain combines TRBV11-1 with TRBJ1-2, with 7 bases identical to TRBD1. Germline V CDR1 and CDR2: SGHAT, FQDESV (reference sequence). This CDR3 has 14 residues. Germline trimming cut 4 bases from V and 8 bases from J; bases unmatched to any gene: 10. The CDR3 DNA reads TGTGCCAGCAGCTCCTCAGACAGGGTGAGCGGCTACACCTTC. This encodes CASSSSDRVSGYTF. Drawing the rest from reference TRBV11-1 and TRBJ1-2, the complete variable domain is EAEVAQSPRYKITEKSQAVAFWCDPISGHATLYWYRQILGQGPELLVQFQDESVVDDSQLPKDRFSAERLKGVDSTLKIQPAELGDSAMYLCASSSSDRVSGYTFGSGTRLTVV.